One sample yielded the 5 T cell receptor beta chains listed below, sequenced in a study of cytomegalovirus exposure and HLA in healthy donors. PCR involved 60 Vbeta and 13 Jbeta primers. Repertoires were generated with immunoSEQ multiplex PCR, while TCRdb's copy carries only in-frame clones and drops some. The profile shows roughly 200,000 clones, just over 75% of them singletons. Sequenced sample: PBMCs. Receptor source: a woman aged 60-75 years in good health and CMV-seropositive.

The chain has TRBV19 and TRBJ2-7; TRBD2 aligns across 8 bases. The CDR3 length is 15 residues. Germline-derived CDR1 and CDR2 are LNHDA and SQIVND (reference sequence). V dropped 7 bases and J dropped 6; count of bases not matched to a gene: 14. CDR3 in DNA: TGTGCCAGTACCCACACGGGGACTAGGTCTACCGAGCAGTACTTC. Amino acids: CASTHTGTRSTEQYF.

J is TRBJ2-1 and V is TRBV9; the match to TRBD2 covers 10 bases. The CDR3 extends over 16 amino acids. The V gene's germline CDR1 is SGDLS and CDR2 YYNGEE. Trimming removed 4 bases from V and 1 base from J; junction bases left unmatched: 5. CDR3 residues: CASSTSGLASYNEQFF. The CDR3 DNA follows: TGTGCCAGCAGCACTTCGGGACTAGCGTCCTACAATGAGCAGTTCTTC.

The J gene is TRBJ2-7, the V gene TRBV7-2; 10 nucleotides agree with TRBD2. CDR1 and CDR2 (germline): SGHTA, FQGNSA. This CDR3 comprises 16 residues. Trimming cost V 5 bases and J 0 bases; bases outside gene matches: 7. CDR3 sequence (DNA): TGTGCCAGCAGCCCATCCGGGACTAGCGTCTCCTACGAGCAGTACTTC. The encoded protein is CASSPSGTSVSYEQYF.

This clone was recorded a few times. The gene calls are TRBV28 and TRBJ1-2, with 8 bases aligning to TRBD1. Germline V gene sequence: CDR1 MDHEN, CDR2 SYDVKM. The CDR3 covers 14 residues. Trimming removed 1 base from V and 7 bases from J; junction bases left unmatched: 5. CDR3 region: CASSLFRGRGGYTF. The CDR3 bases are TGTGCCAGCAGTTTATTCAGGGGGCGCGGTGGCTACACCTTC.

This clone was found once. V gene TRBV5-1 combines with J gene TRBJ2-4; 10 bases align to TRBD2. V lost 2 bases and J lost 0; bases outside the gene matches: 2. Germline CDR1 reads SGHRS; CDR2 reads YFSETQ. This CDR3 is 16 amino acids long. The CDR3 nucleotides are TGCGCCAGCAGCTTCGGACTAGCGGTAGCCAAAAACATTCAGTACTTC. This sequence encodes CASSFGLAVAKNIQYF. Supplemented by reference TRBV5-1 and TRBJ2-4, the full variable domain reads KAGVTQTPRYLIKTRGQQVTLSCSPISGHRSVSWYQQTPGQGLQFLFEYFSETQRNKGNFPGRFSGRQFSNSRSEMNVSTLELGDSALYLCASSFGLAVAKNIQYFGAGTRLSVL.